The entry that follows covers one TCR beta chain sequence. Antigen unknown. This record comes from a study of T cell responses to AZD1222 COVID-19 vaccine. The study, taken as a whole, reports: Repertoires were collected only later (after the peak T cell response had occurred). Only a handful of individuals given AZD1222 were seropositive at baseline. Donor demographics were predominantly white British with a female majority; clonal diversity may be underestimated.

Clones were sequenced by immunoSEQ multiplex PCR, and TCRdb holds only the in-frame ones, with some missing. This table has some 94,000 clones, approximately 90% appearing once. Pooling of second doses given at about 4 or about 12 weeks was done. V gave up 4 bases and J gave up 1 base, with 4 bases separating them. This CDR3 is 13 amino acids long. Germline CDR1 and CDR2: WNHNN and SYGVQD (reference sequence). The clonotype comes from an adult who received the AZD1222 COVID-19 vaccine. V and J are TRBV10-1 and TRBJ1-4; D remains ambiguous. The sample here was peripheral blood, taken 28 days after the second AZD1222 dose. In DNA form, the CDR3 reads TGCGCCAGCAGTGGTCAAACTAATGAAAAACTGTTTTTT. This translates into CASSGQTNEKLFF.